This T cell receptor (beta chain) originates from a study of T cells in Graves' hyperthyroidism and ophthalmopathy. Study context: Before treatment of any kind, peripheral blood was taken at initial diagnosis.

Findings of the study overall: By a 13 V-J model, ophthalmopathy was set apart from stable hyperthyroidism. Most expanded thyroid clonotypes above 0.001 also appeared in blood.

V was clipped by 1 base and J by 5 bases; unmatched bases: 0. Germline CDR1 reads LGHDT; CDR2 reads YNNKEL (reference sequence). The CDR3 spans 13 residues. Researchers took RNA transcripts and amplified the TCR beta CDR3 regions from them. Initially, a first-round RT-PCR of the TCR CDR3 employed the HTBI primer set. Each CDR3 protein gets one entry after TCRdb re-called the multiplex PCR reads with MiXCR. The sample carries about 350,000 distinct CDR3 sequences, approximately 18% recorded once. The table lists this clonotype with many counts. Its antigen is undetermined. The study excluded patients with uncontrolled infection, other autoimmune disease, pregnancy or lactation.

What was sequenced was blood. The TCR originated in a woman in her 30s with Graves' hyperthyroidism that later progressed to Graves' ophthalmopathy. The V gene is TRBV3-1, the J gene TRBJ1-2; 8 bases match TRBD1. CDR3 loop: CASSQGQGYGYTF. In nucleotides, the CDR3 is TGTGCCAGCAGCCAAGGACAGGGGTATGGCTACACCTTC.